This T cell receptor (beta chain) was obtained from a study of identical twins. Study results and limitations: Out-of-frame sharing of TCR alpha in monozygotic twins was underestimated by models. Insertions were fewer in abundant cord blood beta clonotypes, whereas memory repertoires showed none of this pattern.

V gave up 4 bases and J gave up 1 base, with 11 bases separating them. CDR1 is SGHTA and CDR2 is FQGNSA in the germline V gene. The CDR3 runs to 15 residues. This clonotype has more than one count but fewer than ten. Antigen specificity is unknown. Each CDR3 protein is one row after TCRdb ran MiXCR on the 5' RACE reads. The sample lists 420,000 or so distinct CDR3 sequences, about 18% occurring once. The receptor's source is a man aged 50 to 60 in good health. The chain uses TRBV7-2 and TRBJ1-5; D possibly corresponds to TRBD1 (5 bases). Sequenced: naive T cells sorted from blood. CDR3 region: CASSSTGRSNQPQHF. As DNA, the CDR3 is TGTGCCAGCAGCTCTACAGGCAGGAGCAATCAGCCCCAGCATTTT.